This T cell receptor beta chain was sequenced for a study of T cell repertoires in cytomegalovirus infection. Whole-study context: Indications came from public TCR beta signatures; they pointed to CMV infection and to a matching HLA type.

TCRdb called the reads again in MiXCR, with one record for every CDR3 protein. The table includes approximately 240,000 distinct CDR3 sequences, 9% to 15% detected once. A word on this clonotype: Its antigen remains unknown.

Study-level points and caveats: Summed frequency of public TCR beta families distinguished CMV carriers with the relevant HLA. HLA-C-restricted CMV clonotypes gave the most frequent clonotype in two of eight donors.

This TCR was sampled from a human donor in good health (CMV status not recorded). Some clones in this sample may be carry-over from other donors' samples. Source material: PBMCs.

This CDR3 is CSVAAGLTDTQYF. Here the CDR3 DNA reads TGCAGCGTTGCGGCGGGGCTCACAGATACGCAGTATTTT. The J gene is TRBJ2-3, the V gene TRBV29-1; maybe TRBD2 (6 bases). CDR3 length: 13 residues. Germline V gene sequence: CDR1 SQVTM, CDR2 ANQGSEA. The V gene lost 4 bases and the J gene lost 2 bases, with 10 bases spanning the gap.